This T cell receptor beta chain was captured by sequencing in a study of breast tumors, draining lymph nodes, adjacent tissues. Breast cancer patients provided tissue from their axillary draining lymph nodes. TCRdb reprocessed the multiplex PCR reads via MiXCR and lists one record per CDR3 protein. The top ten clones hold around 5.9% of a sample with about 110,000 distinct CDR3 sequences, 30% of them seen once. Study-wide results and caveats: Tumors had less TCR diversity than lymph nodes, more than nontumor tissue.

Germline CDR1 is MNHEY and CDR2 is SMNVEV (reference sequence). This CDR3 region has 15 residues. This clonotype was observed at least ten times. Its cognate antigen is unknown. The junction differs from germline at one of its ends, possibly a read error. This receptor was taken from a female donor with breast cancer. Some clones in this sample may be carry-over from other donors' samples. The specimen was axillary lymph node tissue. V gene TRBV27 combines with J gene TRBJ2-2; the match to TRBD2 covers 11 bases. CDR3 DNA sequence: TGTGCCAGCAATTTAGCGGGAGGGGATACCGGGGAGCTGTTTTTT. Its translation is CASNLAGGDTGELFF.